These 26 T cell receptor beta chains were sequenced from one sample in a study of Ad26.COV2.S vaccination and SARS-CoV-2 variants. Described treatment: around 19 received Ad26.COV2.S at low or high dose, single or two shots; roughly five received placebo; per-sample allocation not given. Vaccine and placebo recipients were sampled on day 63 after the first injection. Here immunoSEQ multiplex PCR was the method, and the copy in TCRdb shows in-frame clones only, minus some. The data show 300,000 to 350,000 clones, with approximately 86% seen just once and approximately 12% held by the top ten. This specimen was peripheral blood, taken in a trial of Ad26.COV2.S vaccine versus placebo. The receptors come from a person aged 18-60 years who received the Ad26.COV2.S COVID-19 vaccine or a placebo.

This clone has just one count. V is TRBV5-6 and J is TRBJ1-3; D is unresolved. The germline V gene encodes CDR1 SGHDT and CDR2 YYEEEE. Trimming took off 6 bases at V and 4 bases at J, with 8 bases between the two ends. The CDR3 has 12 amino acids. The CDR3 sequence is CASTSVGNTIYF. Written as DNA, the CDR3 is TGTGCCAGCACCTCAGTCGGAAACACCATATATTTT. The variable domain in full, with the rest retrieved from reference TRBV5-6 and TRBJ1-3, is DAGVTQSPTHLIKTRGQQVTLRCSPKSGHDTVSWYQQALGQGPQFIFQYYEEEERQRGNFPDRFSGHQFPNYSSELNVNALLLGDSALYLCASTSVGNTIYFGEGSWLTVV.

The chain uses TRBV6-2 or TRBV6-3 and TRBJ2-1; tentatively, D is TRBD1 (6 bases). The CDR3 is 16 residues long. CDR1 and CDR2 from the germline V gene are MNHEY and SVGEGT. V shed 0 bases and J shed 7 bases, with 16 bases lying between them. CDR3 protein: CASSYSTQGLENEQFF. The CDR3 coding sequence is TGTGCCAGCAGTTACTCGACTCAGGGGCTGGAGAATGAGCAGTTCTTC.

This chain connects TRBV2 to TRBJ2-7, with D possibly TRBD2 on 5 matching bases. V lost 8 bases and J lost 2, with 10 bases in between. The CDR3 loop spans 12 amino acids. Germline V gene lookup returns CDR1 SNHLY and CDR2 FYNNEI. CDR3 coding DNA: TGTGCCAGCGGGCGGGCACCCTACGAGCAGTACTTC. Translated: CASGRAPYEQYF.

The V and J genes are TRBV11-2 and TRBJ2-7; 9 nucleotides match TRBD2. CDR3 size: 16 residues. Unmatched junction bases numbered 5, after V lost 0 bases and J lost 2 bases. The germline gives CDR1 SGHAT, CDR2 FQNNGV. For the CDR3, the DNA is TGTGCCAGCAGCTTAGAAGTCGCGGGAGGGCCCTACGAGCAGTACTTC. Translation gives CASSLEVAGGPYEQYF.

The rearrangement joins TRBV4-1 to TRBJ2-1; 15 bases are a match to TRBD2. CDR1 is MGHRA and CDR2 is YSYEKL in the germline V gene. CDR3 size: 17 residues. V lost 2 bases to trimming and J lost 5 bases; unmatched junction nucleotides: 4. The CDR3 DNA reads as TGCGCCAGCAGCCAAAGGACTAGCGGGGGGGTCCACAATGAGCAGTTCTTC. Its protein is CASSQRTSGGVHNEQFF.

The V call is TRBV30, the J call TRBJ1-6; D is undetermined. Trimming took 0 bases from V and 7 from J, leaving 13 bases between them. The CDR3 contains 15 residues. CDR1 is GTSNPN, CDR2 SVGIG, per germline (reference sequence). The CDR3: CAWSVHPGSNSPLHF. The CDR3 DNA sequence: TGTGCCTGGAGTGTACACCCAGGCTCAAATTCACCCCTCCACTTT.

The chain combines TRBV9 with TRBJ1-6, with unresolved D. Trimming took 4 bases from V and 8 from J, leaving 22 bases between them. Germline CDR1 SGDLS, CDR2 YYNGEE. The CDR3 totals 17 residues. The DNA of the CDR3 is TGTGCCAGCAGCTCCGGAGGTACGCATAAGGCGGATTCACCCCTCCACTTT. It specifies CASSSGGTHKADSPLHF.

The V gene is TRBV2, the J gene TRBJ1-1; TRBD1 aligns across 7 bases. CDR3 length equals 13 residues. Germline trimming cut 5 bases from V and 8 bases from J; bases unmatched to any gene: 8. Germline assignment: CDR1 SNHLY and CDR2 FYNNEI. CDR3 sequence (DNA): TGTGCCAGCAGTCCAGGGGGGTTTTTAGAAGCTTTCTTT. This gives the protein CASSPGGFLEAFF.

The genes are TRBV7-2 and TRBJ2-2, with D maybe TRBD2 (7 bases). Germline V gives CDR1 SGHTA, CDR2 FQGNSA. The CDR3 has 16 residues. Trimming removed 1 base from V and 6 bases from J, with 15 bases in between. The CDR3 region is CASSLVGGRVSGELFF. In DNA form, the CDR3 reads TGTGCCAGCAGCTTAGTAGGGGGGAGGGTCTCCGGGGAGCTGTTTTTT.

This clone has more than one count but fewer than ten. The chain has TRBV3-1 (or the pseudogene TRBV3-2) and TRBJ2-2; D remains ambiguous. Germline CDR1 and CDR2: LGHDT and YNNKEL (reference sequence). Deletions cut 1 base from V and 1 base from J, with 1 base between. CDR3 length: 13 amino acids. CDR3 residues: CASSQGNTGELFF. DNA of the CDR3: TGTGCCAGCAGCCAAGGGAACACCGGGGAGCTGTTTTTT.

This chain links TRBV7-3 with TRBJ2-2, with a weak D call TRBD2 (6 bases). V was trimmed by 6 bases and J by 2 bases, leaving 13 bases between them. The CDR3 length is 15 residues. Per the germline V gene, CDR1 is SGHTA and CDR2 is FQGTGA. CDR3 amino acids: CASSQSGPNTGELFF. The CDR3 DNA reads as TGTGCCAGCAGTCAAAGCGGGCCCAACACCGGGGAGCTGTTTTTT.

In the case of this clone: The same CDR3 is also encoded by other DNA sequences in this sample. V and J are TRBV3-1 (or the pseudogene TRBV3-2) and TRBJ2-7; D not certain. Germline V CDR1 and CDR2: LGHDT, YNNKEL (reference sequence). The V and J ends lost 1 base and 3 bases respectively, with 4 bases between them. The CDR3 has 12 residues. DNA of the CDR3: TGTGCCAGCAGCCAAGGCGGCTACGAGCAGTACTTC. Amino acids: CASSQGGYEQYF.

The V gene is TRBV2, the J gene TRBJ1-5, with 8 nucleotides matching TRBD1. V lost 8 bases and J lost 4; bases outside the gene matches: 10. The CDR3 length is 15 residues. CDR1 is SNHLY and CDR2 is FYNNEI in the germline V gene. The CDR3 DNA reads TGTGCCAGCGATAGCTCCCAGGGGGCAAATCAGCCCCAGCATTTT. This sequence encodes CASDSSQGANQPQHF. Drawing the rest from reference TRBV2 and TRBJ1-5, the complete variable domain is EPEVTQTPSHQVTQMGQEVILRCVPISNHLYFYWYRQILGQKVEFLVSFYNNEISEKSEIFDDQFSVERPDGSNFTLKIRSTKLEDSAMYFCASDSSQGANQPQHFGDGTRLSIL.

The rearrangement links TRBV10-3 to TRBJ1-3; D might be TRBD1 (5 bases). Trimming stripped 7 bases from V and 3 bases from J, with 13 bases between. CDR1 and CDR2 (germline): ENHRY, SYGVKD. The CDR3 spans 14 residues. This CDR3 reads CAINPGQGGNTIYF. Written as DNA, the CDR3 is TGTGCCATCAATCCCGGGCAGGGTGGAAACACCATATATTTT.

This chain connects TRBV28 to TRBJ1-2; 8 positions agree with TRBD1. With 10 bases clipped from V and 8 bases from J, the junction kept 9 bases outside the gene matches. The CDR3 is 12 amino acids. Germline V gives CDR1 MDHEN, CDR2 SYDVKM. The CDR3 is CATDQGAPGYTF. The CDR3 bases are TGTGCCACCGATCAGGGGGCGCCCGGCTACACCTTC.

The CDR3 here is CASSSGQNNEQFF. In DNA, the CDR3 is TGTGCCAGCAGTTCGGGACAGAACAATGAGCAGTTCTTC. V usage is TRBV28 and J usage is TRBJ2-1, with 7 positions matching TRBD1. Germline CDR1 and CDR2: MDHEN and SYDVKM. The junction had 2 bases not matched to a gene; V was cut back by 4 bases and J by 5 bases. The CDR3 consists of 13 residues.

Worth noting for this clone: Other DNA sequences within the sample encode an identical CDR3. CDR3 in DNA: TGTGCCAGCAGTTCGAGGGACAGCTCCTACAATGAGCAGTTCTTC. Amino acid sequence: CASSSRDSSYNEQFF. The rearrangement uses TRBV27 and TRBJ2-1; 7 bases align to TRBD1. From germline, CDR1 is MNHEY and CDR2 SMNVEV (reference sequence). The CDR3 has 15 residues. Germline trimming cut 4 bases from V and 0 bases from J; bases unmatched to any gene: 3.

The CDR3 spells CASSLTSGGTDTQYF. For the CDR3, the DNA is TGTGCCAGCAGCCTGACTAGCGGGGGCACAGATACGCAGTATTTT. The chain joins TRBV11-3 to TRBJ2-3; TRBD2 matches at 11 bases. The CDR3 has 15 residues. With V trimmed by 5 bases and J by 1 base, 2 bases remained unmatched. CDR1 and CDR2 (germline): SGHNT, YENEEA.

J is TRBJ2-7 and V is TRBV6-5; 7 bases line up with TRBD1. V was clipped by 6 bases and J by 0 bases; unmatched bases: 8. The CDR3 extends over 15 amino acids. CDR1 MNHEY and CDR2 SVGAGI come from the germline V gene. The CDR3 bases are TGTGCCAGCAGCCGTGGACAGGCAAGCTCCTACGAGCAGTACTTC. Its protein is CASSRGQASSYEQYF.

J is TRBJ2-2 and V is TRBV7-2, with D uncertain. CDR1 and CDR2 from the germline V gene are SGHTA and FQGNSA. The length of the CDR3 is 13 residues. V lost 0 bases, J lost 3 bases, and 2 bases lay in between. CDR3: CASSLAHTGELFF. CDR3 coding DNA: TGTGCCAGCAGCTTAGCGCACACCGGGGAGCTGTTTTTT.

The chain couples TRBV2 to TRBJ1-5; D gene unclear. This CDR3 has 15 amino acids. The V end lost 3 bases, the J end lost 7 bases, and 16 bases lay between the germline ends. Germline lookup yields CDR1 SNHLY and CDR2 FYNNEI. The CDR3 sequence: CASSDGQGLIQPQHF. In DNA, the CDR3 is TGTGCCAGCAGTGATGGGCAAGGGCTCATCCAGCCCCAGCATTTT.

This chain uses TRBV19 with TRBJ2-5; 7 bases agree with TRBD2. The germline V gene encodes CDR1 LNHDA and CDR2 SQIVND (reference sequence). The CDR3 contains 12 residues. The J segment lost 1 base and the V segment lost 8 bases, leaving 1 base of the junction unmatched. CDR3 sequence (DNA): TGTGCCAGTCGCGGGGGCCAAGAGACCCAGTACTTC. Translating it yields CASRGGQETQYF. Full variable domain (remainder filled in from reference TRBV19 and TRBJ2-5): DGGITQSPKYLFRKEGQNVTLSCEQNLNHDAMYWYRQDPGQGLRLIYYSQIVNDFQKGDIAEGYSVSREKKESFPLTVTSAQKNPTAFYLCASRGGQETQYFGPGTRLLVL.

This chain connects TRBV7-2 to TRBJ1-3, with unresolved D. The CDR3 runs to 15 residues. The V gene lost 5 bases and the J gene lost 4 bases, with 15 bases spanning the gap. The germline CDR1 and CDR2 sequences are SGHTA and FQGNSA. This CDR3 is CASSPARVSGNTIYF. CDR3 in DNA: TGTGCCAGCAGCCCGGCAAGGGTTTCAGGAAACACCATATATTTT.

The rearrangement uses TRBV10-3 and TRBJ1-2, with D hard to call. CDR3 length: 11 residues. Trimming shortened V by 8 bases and J by 6 bases, and 10 bases separated the two germline ends. Germline CDR1 is ENHRY and CDR2 is SYGVKD. This CDR3 reads CAIGERHGYTF. For the CDR3, the DNA is TGTGCCATCGGGGAACGTCATGGCTACACCTTC.

The chain combines TRBV20-1 with TRBJ2-3; D is perhaps TRBD1 or TRBD2 (5 bases each). Germline-derived CDR1 and CDR2 are DFQATT and SNEGSKA (reference sequence). CDR3 length: 10 residues. The V end lost 6 bases, the J end lost 6 bases, and 7 bases lay between the germline ends. DNA for the CDR3: TGCAGTGCGTGGGACGATACGCAGTATTTT. It is translated as CSAWDDTQYF.

The rearrangement uses TRBV4-3 and TRBJ1-1, with D unresolved. CDR3 size: 14 residues. Germline V CDR1 and CDR2: LGHNA, YSLEER. V dropped 0 bases and J dropped 1 base, with 6 bases sitting between them. The CDR3 protein is CASSQDNRNTEAFF. CDR3 sequence (DNA): TGCGCCAGCAGCCAAGATAACCGGAACACTGAAGCTTTCTTT.